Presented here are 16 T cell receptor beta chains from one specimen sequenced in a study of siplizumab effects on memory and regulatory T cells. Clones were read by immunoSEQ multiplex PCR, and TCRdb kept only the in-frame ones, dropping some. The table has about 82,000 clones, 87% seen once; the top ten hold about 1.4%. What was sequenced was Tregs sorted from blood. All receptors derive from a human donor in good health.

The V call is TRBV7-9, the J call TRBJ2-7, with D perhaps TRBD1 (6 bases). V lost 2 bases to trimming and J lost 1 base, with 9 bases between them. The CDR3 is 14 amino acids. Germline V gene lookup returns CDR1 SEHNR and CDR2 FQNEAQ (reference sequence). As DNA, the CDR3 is TGTGCCAGCAGCTTACGTGGGACATCCTACGAGCAGTACTTC. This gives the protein CASSLRGTSYEQYF. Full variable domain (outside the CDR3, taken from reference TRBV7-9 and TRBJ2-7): DTGVSQNPRHKITKRGQNVTFRCDPISEHNRLYWYRQTLGQGPEFLTYFQNEAQLEKSRLLSDRFSAERPKGSFSTLEIQRTEQGDSAMYLCASSLRGTSYEQYFGPGTRLTVT.

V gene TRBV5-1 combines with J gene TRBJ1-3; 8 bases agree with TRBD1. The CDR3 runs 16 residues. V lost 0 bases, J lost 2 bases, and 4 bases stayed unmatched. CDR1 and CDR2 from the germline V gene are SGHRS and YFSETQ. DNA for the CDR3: TGCGCCAGCAGCTTGGCCGGACAGGGTACTGGAAACACCATATATTTT. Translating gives CASSLAGQGTGNTIYF.

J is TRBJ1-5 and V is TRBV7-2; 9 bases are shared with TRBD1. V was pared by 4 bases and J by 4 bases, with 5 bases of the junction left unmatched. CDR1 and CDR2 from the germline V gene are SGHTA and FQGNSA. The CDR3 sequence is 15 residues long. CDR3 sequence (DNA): TGTGCCAGCAGCTACGACAGGGGGGAAAATCAGCCCCAGCATTTT. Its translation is CASSYDRGENQPQHF.

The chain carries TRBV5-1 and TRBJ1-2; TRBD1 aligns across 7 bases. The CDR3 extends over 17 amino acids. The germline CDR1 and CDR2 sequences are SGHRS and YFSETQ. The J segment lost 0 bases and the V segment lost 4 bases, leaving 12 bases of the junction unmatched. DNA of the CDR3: TGCGCCAGCAGCCCCTCAACAGGGGCCTACGCTAACTATGGCTACACCTTC. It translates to CASSPSTGAYANYGYTF.

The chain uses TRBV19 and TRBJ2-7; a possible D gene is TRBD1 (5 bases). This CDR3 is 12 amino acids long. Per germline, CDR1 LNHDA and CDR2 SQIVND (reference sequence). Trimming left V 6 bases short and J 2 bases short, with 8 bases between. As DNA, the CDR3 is TGTGCCAGTAGCACAGGAACCTACGAGCAGTACTTC. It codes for CASSTGTYEQYF.

The CDR3 DNA is TGTGCCAGCAGCTTTGCACTAGCGGAAAACATTCAGTACTTC. As protein: CASSFALAENIQYF. The V gene is TRBV5-5, the J gene TRBJ2-4, with 8 nucleotides matching TRBD2. Germline-derived CDR1 and CDR2 are SGHKS and YYEKEE (reference sequence). The CDR3 has 14 residues. The junction had 3 bases not matched to a gene; V was cut back by 2 bases and J by 5 bases.

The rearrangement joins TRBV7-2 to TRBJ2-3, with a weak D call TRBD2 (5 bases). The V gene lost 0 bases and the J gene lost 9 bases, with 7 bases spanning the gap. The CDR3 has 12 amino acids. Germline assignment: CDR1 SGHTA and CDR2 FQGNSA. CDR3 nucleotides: TGTGCCAGCAGCTTAGCGTCGGGGACGCAGTATTTT. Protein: CASSLASGTQYF.

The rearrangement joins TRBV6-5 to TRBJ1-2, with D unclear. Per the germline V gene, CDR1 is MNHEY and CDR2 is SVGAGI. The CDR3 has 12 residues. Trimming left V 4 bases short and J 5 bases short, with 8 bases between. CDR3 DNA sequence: TGTGCCAGCAGTTTCTTTCGGTATGGCTACACCTTC. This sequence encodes CASSFFRYGYTF.

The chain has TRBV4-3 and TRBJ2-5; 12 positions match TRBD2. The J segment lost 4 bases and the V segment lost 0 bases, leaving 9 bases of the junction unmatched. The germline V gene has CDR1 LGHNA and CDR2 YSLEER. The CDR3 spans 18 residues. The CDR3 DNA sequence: TGCGCCAGCAGCCAAGATAGTTCTAGCGGGGGGGAACGAGAGACCCAGTACTTC. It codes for CASSQDSSSGGERETQYF.

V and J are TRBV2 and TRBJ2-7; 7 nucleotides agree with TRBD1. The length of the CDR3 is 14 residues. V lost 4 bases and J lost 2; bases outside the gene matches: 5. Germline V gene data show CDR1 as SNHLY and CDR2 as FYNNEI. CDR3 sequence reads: CASSGYRGAYEQYF. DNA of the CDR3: TGTGCCAGCAGTGGGTACAGGGGAGCCTACGAGCAGTACTTC.

CDR3 amino acids: CAWTLGLGPATDTQYF. CDR3 nucleotide sequence: TGTGCCTGGACCCTGGGACTTGGTCCCGCCACAGATACGCAGTATTTT. The gene calls are TRBV30 and TRBJ2-3, with D perhaps matching TRBD2 (6 bases). V lost 4 bases, J lost 2 bases, and 19 bases lay in between. The CDR3 loop spans 16 amino acids. CDR1 GTSNPN and CDR2 SVGIG come from the germline V gene (reference sequence).

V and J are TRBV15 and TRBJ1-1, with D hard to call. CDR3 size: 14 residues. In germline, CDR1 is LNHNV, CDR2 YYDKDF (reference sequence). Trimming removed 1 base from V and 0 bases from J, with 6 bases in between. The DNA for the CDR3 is TGTGCCACCAGCAGAGTAAAAGTGAACACTGAAGCTTTCTTT. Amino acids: CATSRVKVNTEAFF.

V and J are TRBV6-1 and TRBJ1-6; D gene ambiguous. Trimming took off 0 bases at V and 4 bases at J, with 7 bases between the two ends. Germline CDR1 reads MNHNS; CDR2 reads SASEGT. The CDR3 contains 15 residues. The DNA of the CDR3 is TGTGCCAGCAGTGAAGCTCGGGGTTATAATTCACCCCTCCACTTT. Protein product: CASSEARGYNSPLHF.

Written as DNA, the CDR3 is TGTGCCAGCAGCTTAACTAATAATTCACCCCTCCACTTT. This codes for CASSLTNNSPLHF. The chain couples TRBV7-6 to TRBJ1-6, with D hard to call. Germline lookup yields CDR1 SGHVS and CDR2 FNYEAQ. The CDR3 is 13 residues long. Deletions cut 2 bases from V and 5 bases from J, with 4 bases between.

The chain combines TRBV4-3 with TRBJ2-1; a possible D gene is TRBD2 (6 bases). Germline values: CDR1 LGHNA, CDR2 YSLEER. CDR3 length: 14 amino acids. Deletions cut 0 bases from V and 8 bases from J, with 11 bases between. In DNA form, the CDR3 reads TGCGCCAGCAGCCAAGAGCGGGGCCCCCATGAGCAGTTCTTC. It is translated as CASSQERGPHEQFF.

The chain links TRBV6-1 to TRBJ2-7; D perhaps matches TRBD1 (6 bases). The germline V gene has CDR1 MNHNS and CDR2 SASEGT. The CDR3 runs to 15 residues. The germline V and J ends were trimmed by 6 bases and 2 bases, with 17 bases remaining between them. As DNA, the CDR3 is TGTGCCAGCAGCGACTCGGGACAACTCACCTACGAGCAGTACTTC. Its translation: CASSDSGQLTYEQYF.